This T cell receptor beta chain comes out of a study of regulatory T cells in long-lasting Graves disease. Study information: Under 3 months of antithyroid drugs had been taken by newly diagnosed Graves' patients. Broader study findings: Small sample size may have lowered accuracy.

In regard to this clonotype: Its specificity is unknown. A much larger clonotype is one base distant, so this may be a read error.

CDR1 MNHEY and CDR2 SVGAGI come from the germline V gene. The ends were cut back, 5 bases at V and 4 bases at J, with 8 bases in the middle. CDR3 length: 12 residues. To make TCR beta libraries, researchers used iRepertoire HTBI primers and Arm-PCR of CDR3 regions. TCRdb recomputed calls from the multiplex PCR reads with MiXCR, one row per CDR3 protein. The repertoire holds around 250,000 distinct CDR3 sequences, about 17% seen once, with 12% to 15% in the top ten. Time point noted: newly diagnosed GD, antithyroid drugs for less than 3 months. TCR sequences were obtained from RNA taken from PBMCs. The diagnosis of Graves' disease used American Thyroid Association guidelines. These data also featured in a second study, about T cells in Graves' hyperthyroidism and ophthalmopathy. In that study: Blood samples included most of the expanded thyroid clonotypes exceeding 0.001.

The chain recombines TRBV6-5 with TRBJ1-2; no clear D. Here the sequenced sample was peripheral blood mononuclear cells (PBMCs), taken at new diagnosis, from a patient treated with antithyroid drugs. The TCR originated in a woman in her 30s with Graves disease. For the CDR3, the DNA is TGTGCCAGCAGTGGAGACGCCTATGGCTACACCTTC. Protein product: CASSGDAYGYTF.